These 17 T cell receptor beta chains came from one sample sequenced in a study of blood T cell repertoires in COVID-19. Repertoires were generated with immunoSEQ multiplex PCR, while TCRdb's copy carries only in-frame clones and drops some. Among approximately 350,000 clones, 88% were seen once, and the ten largest hold about 7%. Material for sequencing was peripheral blood. The receptor set was obtained from a woman between 70 and 85 years old with COVID-19, enrolled during active disease.

The chain couples TRBV18 to TRBJ2-5; D may be TRBD2 (5 bases). Germline V gene lookup returns CDR1 KGHSH and CDR2 LQKENI. Trimming took 6 bases from V and 2 from J, leaving 7 bases between them. CDR3 length: 12 amino acids. CDR3 DNA sequence: TGTGCCAGCTCGAGGGCGCAAGAGACCCAGTACTTC. Its translation: CASSRAQETQYF.

V gene TRBV2 combines with J gene TRBJ1-4, with 7 bases fitting TRBD1. This CDR3 contains 14 residues. Germline loops: CDR1 SNHLY, CDR2 FYNNEI. V was clipped by 2 bases and J by 8 bases; unmatched bases: 5. CDR3 region: CASSEISQGEKLFF. CDR3 bases: TGTGCCAGCAGTGAAATCTCACAGGGGGAAAAACTGTTTTTT.

The chain combines TRBV6-2 or TRBV6-3 with TRBJ2-3; D might be TRBD1 (5 bases). CDR1 is MNHEY and CDR2 is SVGEGT in the germline V gene. Trimming pared 1 base from V and 6 bases from J, leaving 14 bases between. The CDR3 is 15 residues long. CDR3 sequence reads: CASSYYRQGFDTQYF. CDR3 DNA: TGTGCCAGCAGTTACTATAGGCAGGGTTTTGATACGCAGTATTTT.

The CDR3 DNA is TGTGCCACCAGTCCCAGAGGGACTAGTAGGGACAATGAGCAGTTCTTC. Residues: CATSPRGTSRDNEQFF. The rearrangement links TRBV24-1 to TRBJ2-1; 8 nucleotides line up with TRBD2. Germline V CDR1 and CDR2: KGHDR, SFDVKD. The J segment lost 5 bases and the V segment lost 6 bases, leaving 11 bases of the junction unmatched. The CDR3 extends over 16 amino acids.

The CDR3 here is CASSLEPLGALNSPLHF. The CDR3 DNA reads TGCGCCAGCAGCTTGGAGCCCCTGGGGGCTCTGAATTCACCCCTCCACTTT. V usage is TRBV5-1 and J usage is TRBJ1-6; tentative D call: TRBD1 (6 bases). Trimming shortened V by 0 bases and J by 7 bases, and 17 bases separated the two germline ends. The CDR3 is made up of 17 amino acids. Germline assignment: CDR1 SGHRS and CDR2 YFSETQ.

The chain uses TRBV3-1 (or the pseudogene TRBV3-2) and TRBJ2-7, with a possible D match to TRBD2 (6 bases). Trimming shortened V by 4 bases and J by 9 bases, and 25 bases separated the two germline ends. The germline V gene encodes CDR1 LGHDT and CDR2 YNNKEL (reference sequence). This CDR3 spans 16 amino acids. The CDR3 nucleotides are TGTGCCAGCAGCCCTTTTCGGGCGGGGCCGTTTCGCGGGCAGTACTTC. Translating gives CASSPFRAGPFRGQYF.

The count of this clone is one. This chain links TRBV24-1 with TRBJ2-1; 11 bases match TRBD2. Trimming removed 9 bases from V and 2 bases from J; junction bases left unmatched: 8. This CDR3 region has 16 residues. Germline values: CDR1 KGHDR, CDR2 SFDVKD. CDR3 loop: CATATISGGAYNEQFF. The CDR3 DNA is TGTGCCACCGCAACCATTAGCGGGGGGGCCTACAATGAGCAGTTCTTC.

The CDR3 region is CASSLTSGYTF. CDR3 nucleotides: TGTGCCAGCAGCTTAACGAGTGGCTACACCTTC. This chain links TRBV7-2 with TRBJ1-2, with unresolved D. The CDR3 contains 11 residues. CDR1 and CDR2 from the germline V gene are SGHTA and FQGNSA. Trimming took off 2 bases at V and 7 bases at J, with 5 bases between the two ends.

Concerning this clone: The same CDR3 arises from other DNA sequences in this sample as well. The J gene is TRBJ1-1, the V gene TRBV19, with a possible D match to TRBD1 (5 bases). Between the trimmed V and J ends, which lost 3 bases and 4 bases, there was a span of 15 bases. The CDR3 length is 15 residues. Germline CDR1 reads LNHDA; CDR2 reads SQIVND (reference sequence). For the CDR3, the DNA is TGTGCCAGTAGTATTCTGCAGGGCCTGGGCACTGAAGCTTTCTTT. Translation: CASSILQGLGTEAFF.

The rearrangement links TRBV5-4 to TRBJ2-7; the D is unclear. The CDR3 covers 13 residues. Trimming stripped 2 bases from V and 3 bases from J, with 9 bases between. Germline assignment: CDR1 SGHNT and CDR2 YYREEE (reference sequence). The chain's CDR3 is CASSFRQNYEQYF. CDR3 sequence (DNA): TGTGCCAGCAGCTTCAGGCAGAACTACGAGCAGTACTTC.

The V and J genes are TRBV19 and TRBJ1-1, with D perhaps TRBD1 (6 bases). Looked up from germline, CDR1 is LNHDA and CDR2 is SQIVND (reference sequence). The CDR3 covers 11 residues. V lost 8 bases and J 5 bases, leaving 9 bases between the germline ends. The chain's CDR3 is CASYRETEAFF. DNA for the CDR3: TGTGCCAGTTACAGGGAAACTGAAGCTTTCTTT.

The chain carries TRBV24-1 and TRBJ2-2, with D possibly TRBD1 on 6 matching bases. The V end was cut by 3 bases, the J end by 7 bases, with 14 bases between. This CDR3 contains 15 residues. Germline V gives CDR1 KGHDR, CDR2 SFDVKD. CDR3 coding DNA: TGTGCCACCAGTGATCCACAGGGTGCCGTCGGGGAGCTGTTTTTT. This codes for CATSDPQGAVGELFF.

This clone was observed a few times. In the same sample, other DNA sequences code for this CDR3. This chain joins TRBV2 and TRBJ1-2; D unclear. V gave up 3 bases and J gave up 2 bases, with 4 bases separating them. The germline V gene has CDR1 SNHLY and CDR2 FYNNEI. The CDR3 consists of 12 residues. Here the CDR3 DNA reads TGTGCCAGCAGTGACAGGAACTATGGCTACACCTTC. This gives the protein CASSDRNYGYTF. Using reference TRBV2 and TRBJ1-2 for the parts outside the CDR3, the full variable domain is EPEVTQTPSHQVTQMGQEVILRCVPISNHLYFYWYRQILGQKVEFLVSFYNNEISEKSEIFDDQFSVERPDGSNFTLKIRSTKLEDSAMYFCASSDRNYGYTFGSGTRLTVV.

CDR3 region: CASSMGQNKENTIYF. In DNA form, the CDR3 reads TGTGCCAGCAGCATGGGACAGAACAAGGAAAACACCATATATTTT. The chain recombines TRBV6-5 with TRBJ1-3; 7 positions agree with TRBD1. CDR1 is MNHEY and CDR2 is SVGAGI in the germline V gene. The CDR3 consists of 15 residues. The J segment lost 6 bases and the V segment lost 6 bases, leaving 11 bases of the junction unmatched.

The chain links TRBV5-4 to TRBJ2-1; D unresolved. V was trimmed by 2 bases and J by 0 bases, leaving 9 bases between them. The CDR3 length is 15 residues. CDR1 is SGHNT and CDR2 is YYREEE in the germline V gene (reference sequence). CDR3 DNA: TGTGCCAGCAGCTTAGGTGCTAGCTCCTACAATGAGCAGTTCTTC. Protein sequence: CASSLGASSYNEQFF.

The rearrangement uses TRBV6-5 and TRBJ2-7, with D maybe TRBD1 (6 bases). Trimming took 0 bases from V and 6 from J, leaving 15 bases between them. The length of the CDR3 is 15 residues. Germline V gene data show CDR1 as MNHEY and CDR2 as SVGAGI. The CDR3 here is CASSYSRLLGGEQYF. CDR3 DNA: TGTGCCAGCAGTTACTCGAGACTTCTAGGGGGCGAGCAGTACTTC.

The J gene is TRBJ1-2, the V gene TRBV10-3; 7 nucleotides match TRBD1. This CDR3 contains 12 residues. CDR1 is ENHRY, CDR2 SYGVKD, per germline. Unmatched junction bases numbered 5, after V lost 5 bases and J lost 8 bases. The DNA of the CDR3 is TGTGCCATCAGTACAGGGGAATACGGCTACACCTTC. It is translated as CAISTGEYGYTF.